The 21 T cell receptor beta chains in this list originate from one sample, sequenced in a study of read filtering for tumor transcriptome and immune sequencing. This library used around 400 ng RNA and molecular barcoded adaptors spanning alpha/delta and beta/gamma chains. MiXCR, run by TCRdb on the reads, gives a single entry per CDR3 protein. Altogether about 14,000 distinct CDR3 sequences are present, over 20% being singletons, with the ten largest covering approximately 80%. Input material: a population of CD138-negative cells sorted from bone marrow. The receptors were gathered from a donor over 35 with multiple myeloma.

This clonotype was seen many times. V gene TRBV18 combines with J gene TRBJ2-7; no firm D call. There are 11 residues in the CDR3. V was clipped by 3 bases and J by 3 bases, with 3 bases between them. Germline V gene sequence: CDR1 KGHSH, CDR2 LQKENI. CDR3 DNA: TGTGCCAGCTCACCTCTCTACGAGCAGTACTTC. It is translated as CASSPLYEQYF.

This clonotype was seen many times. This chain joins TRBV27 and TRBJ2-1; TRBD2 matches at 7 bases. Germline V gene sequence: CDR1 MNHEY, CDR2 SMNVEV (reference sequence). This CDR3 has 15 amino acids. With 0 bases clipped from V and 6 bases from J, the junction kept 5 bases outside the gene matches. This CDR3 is CASSLSTLAVNEQFF. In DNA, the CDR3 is TGTGCCAGCAGTTTATCGACCCTAGCGGTCAATGAGCAGTTCTTC.

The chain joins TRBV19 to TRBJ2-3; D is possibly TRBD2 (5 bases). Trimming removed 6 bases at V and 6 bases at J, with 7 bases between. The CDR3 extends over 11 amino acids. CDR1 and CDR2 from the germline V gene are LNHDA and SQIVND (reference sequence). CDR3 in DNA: TGTGCCAGTAGATGGAGGGATACGCAGTATTTT. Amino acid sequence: CASRWRDTQYF.

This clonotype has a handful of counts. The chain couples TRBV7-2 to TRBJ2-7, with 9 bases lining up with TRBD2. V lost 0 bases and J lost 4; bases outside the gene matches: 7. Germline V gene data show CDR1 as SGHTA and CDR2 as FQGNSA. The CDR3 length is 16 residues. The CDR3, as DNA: TGTGCCAGCAGCTTAGCGCTGGCGGGGGGGTGGTACGAGCAGTACTTC. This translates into CASSLALAGGWYEQYF.

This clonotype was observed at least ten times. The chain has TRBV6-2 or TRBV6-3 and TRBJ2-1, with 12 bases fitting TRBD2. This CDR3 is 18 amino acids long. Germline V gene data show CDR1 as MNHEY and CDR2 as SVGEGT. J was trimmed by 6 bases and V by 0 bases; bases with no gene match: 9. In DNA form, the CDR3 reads TGTGCCAGCAGTTACTCGACTAGCGGGAGTTTTTGGGTCAATGAGCAGTTCTTC. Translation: CASSYSTSGSFWVNEQFF.

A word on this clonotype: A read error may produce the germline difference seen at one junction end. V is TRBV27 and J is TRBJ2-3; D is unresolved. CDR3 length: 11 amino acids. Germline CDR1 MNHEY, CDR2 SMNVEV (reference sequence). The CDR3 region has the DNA TGTGCTAGCAGTTTCGGAACTACGCAGTATTTT. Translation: CASSFGTTQYF.

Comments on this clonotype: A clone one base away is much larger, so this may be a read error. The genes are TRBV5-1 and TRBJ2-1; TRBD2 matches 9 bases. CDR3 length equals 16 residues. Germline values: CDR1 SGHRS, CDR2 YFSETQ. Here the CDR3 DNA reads TGCTCCAGCAGCTTGGGATTCGGACTAGCGATGGATGAGCAGTTCTTC. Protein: CSSSLGFGLAMDEQFF.

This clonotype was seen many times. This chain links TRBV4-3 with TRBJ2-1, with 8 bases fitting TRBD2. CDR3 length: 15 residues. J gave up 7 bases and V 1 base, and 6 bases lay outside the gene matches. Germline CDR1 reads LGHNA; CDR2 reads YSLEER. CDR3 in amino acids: CASSQVGTSENEQFF. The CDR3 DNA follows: TGCGCCAGCAGCCAAGTCGGGACTAGTGAGAATGAGCAGTTCTTC.

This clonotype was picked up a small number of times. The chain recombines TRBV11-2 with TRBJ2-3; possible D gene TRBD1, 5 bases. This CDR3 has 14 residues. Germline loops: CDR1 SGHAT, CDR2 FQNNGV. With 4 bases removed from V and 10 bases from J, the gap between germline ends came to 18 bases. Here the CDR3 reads CASSSNPDSVAQYF. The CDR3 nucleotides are TGTGCCAGCAGCTCAAACCCAGACAGTGTCGCGCAGTATTTT. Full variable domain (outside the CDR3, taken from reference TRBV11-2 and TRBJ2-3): EAGVAQSPRYKIIEKRQSVAFWCNPISGHATLYWYQQILGQGPKLLIQFQNNGVVDDSQLPKDRFSAERLKGVDSTLKIQPAKLEDSAVYLCASSSNPDSVAQYFGPGTRLTVL.

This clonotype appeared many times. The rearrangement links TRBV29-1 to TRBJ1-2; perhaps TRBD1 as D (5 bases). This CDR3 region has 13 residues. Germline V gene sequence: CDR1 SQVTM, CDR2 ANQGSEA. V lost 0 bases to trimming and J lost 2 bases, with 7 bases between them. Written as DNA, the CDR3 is TGCAGCGTTGAAGAGGGGGAGAACTATGGCTACACCTTC. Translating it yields CSVEEGENYGYTF.

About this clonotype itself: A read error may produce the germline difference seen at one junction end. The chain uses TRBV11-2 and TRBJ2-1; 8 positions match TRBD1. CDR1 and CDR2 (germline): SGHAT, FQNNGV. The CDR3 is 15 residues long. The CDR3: CASSSTGGRYNDQLF. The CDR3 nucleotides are TGTGCCAGCAGCTCCACAGGGGGTCGCTACAATGATCAGTTGTTC.

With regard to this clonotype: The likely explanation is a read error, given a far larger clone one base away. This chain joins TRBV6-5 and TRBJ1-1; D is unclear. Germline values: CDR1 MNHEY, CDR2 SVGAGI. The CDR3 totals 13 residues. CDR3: CASCLGGNSEAFF. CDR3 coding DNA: TGTGCCAGCTGCTTAGGAGGGAACTCTGAAGCTTTCTTT.

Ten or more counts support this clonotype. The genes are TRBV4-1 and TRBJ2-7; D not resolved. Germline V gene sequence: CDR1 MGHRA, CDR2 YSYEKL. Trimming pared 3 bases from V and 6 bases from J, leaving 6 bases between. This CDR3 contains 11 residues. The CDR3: CASSHVGEQYF. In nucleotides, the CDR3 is TGCGCCAGCAGCCACGTCGGCGAGCAGTACTTC.

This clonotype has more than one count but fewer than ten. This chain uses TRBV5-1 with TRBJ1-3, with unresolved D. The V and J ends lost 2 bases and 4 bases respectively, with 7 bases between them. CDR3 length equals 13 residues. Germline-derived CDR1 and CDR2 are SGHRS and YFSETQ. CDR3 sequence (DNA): TGCGCCAGCAGCTTTGACGGGGGAAACACCATATATTTT. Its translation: CASSFDGGNTIYF.

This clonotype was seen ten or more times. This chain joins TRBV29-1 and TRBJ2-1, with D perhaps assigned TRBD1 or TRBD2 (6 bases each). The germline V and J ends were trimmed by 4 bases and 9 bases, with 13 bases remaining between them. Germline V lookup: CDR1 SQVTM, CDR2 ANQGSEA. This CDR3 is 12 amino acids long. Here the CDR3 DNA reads TGCAGCGTTGGCTGGGGGGCTGGTGAGCAGTTCTTC. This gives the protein CSVGWGAGEQFF.

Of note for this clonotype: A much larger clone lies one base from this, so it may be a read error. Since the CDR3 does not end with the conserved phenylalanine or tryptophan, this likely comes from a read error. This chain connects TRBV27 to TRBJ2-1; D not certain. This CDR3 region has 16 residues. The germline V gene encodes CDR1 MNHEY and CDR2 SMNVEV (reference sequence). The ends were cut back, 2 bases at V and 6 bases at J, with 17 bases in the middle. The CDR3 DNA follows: TGTGCCAGCAGTTTAGCTCCGGGTCTAACCCCCAATGAGCAGTTCTCC. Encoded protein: CASSLAPGLTPNEQFS.

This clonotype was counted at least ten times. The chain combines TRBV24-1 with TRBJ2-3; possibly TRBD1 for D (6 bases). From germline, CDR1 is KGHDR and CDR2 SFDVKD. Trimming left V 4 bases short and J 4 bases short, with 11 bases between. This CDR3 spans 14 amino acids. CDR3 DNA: TGTGCCACCAGTGACGCGAAGGGGGCAGATACGCAGTATTTT. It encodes CATSDAKGADTQYF.

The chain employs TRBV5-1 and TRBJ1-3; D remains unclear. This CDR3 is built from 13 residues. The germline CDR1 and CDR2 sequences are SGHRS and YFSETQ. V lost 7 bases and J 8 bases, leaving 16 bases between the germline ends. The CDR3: CASEIEGIDTIYF. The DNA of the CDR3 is TGCGCCAGCGAGATCGAGGGCATAGACACCATATATTTT.

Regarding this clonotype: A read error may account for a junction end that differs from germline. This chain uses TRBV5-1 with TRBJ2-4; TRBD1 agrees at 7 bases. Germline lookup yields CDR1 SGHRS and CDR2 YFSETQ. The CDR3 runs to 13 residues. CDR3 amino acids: CSSSLGQWGIQHF. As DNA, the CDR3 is TGCTCCAGCAGCCTGGGACAGTGGGGCATTCAGCACTTC.

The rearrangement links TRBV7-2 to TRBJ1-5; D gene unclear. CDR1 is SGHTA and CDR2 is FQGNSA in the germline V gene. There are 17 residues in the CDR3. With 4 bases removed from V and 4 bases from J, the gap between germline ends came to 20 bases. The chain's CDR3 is CASSSKGGSTINQPQHF. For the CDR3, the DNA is TGTGCCAGCAGCTCCAAGGGCGGTTCCACCATTAATCAGCCCCAGCATTTT.

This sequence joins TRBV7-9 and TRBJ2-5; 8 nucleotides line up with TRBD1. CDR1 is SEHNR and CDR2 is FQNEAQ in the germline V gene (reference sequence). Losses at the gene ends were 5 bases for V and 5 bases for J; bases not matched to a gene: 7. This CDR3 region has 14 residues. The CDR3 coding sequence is TGTGCCAGCAGCCCCCAGACAGGGGTCGAGACCCAGTACTTC. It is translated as CASSPQTGVETQYF.